Sequencing of this T cell receptor (beta chain) was carried out in a study of blood T cell repertoires in COVID-19. Per germline, CDR1 KGHDR and CDR2 SFDVKD. The V segment lost 3 bases and the J segment 2 bases; nucleotides outside the gene matches: 3. The length of the CDR3 is 15 residues. Assay: immunoSEQ multiplex PCR; the TCRdb copy retains only in-frame clones and omits some. The repertoire holds 70,000 to 95,000 clones, with more than 70% as singletons. The chain combines TRBV24-1 with TRBJ1-5; 7 bases map to TRBD1. Specimen: peripheral blood. The clonotype originates from a middle-aged man with acute or convalescent COVID-19. The CDR3, as DNA: TGTGCCACCAGTGATCACGGGACAGGCAATCAGCCCCAGCATTTT. Translating it yields CATSDHGTGNQPQHF.